This T cell receptor beta chain stems from a study of blood T cells in healthy people across ages. Study-wide findings and caveats: Aged donors had fewer naive CD4+ cells and lower diversity than long-lived donors. TCR beta diversity correlated strongly with naive T cell percentage.

Through a sample-barcoded 5' primer and a J-beta primer mix, a second PCR was run for roughly 6 to 12 cycles. Each cDNA was tagged by a template-switch adaptor containing 12 random nucleotides. TCRdb used MiXCR to reprocess the 5' RACE reads, holding one entry per CDR3 protein. The top ten clones hold 25% to 35% of a sample with about 900,000 distinct CDR3 sequences, 60% to 80% of them seen once. The CDR3 has 14 amino acids. Germline V gives CDR1 DFQATT, CDR2 SNEGSKA (reference sequence). V shed 5 bases and J shed 6 bases, with 20 bases lying between them. As regards this clonotype: The target antigen is unknown.

This clonotype was sampled from a man aged 25-40 years in good health. What was sequenced was blood. The chain has TRBV20-1 and TRBJ2-7; no reliable D call. The CDR3, as DNA: TGCAGTGCTGACCTCATTGGGTCCCTTGGCGAGCAGTACTTC. It encodes CSADLIGSLGEQYF.